These 18 T cell receptor beta chains share one sample of origin, sequenced in a study of regulatory T cells in long-lasting Graves disease. Documented time point: newly diagnosed GD, antithyroid drugs for less than 3 months. PBMC-extracted RNA yielded the TCR library. iRepertoire HTBI primers and Arm-PCR of CDR3 regions built TCR beta libraries. TCRdb itself ran the multiplex PCR reads through MiXCR, one entry per CDR3 protein. The data hold 520,000 or so distinct CDR3 sequences, with about 12% observed a single time. Another study also made use of these data, one on T cells in Graves' hyperthyroidism and ophthalmopathy.

The input for sequencing was peripheral blood mononuclear cells (PBMCs), taken at new diagnosis, from a patient treated with antithyroid drugs. These receptors came from a woman aged 25 to 39 with Graves disease.

This clonotype occurred a few times. The J gene is TRBJ1-5, the V gene TRBV2; D gene uncertain. Germline V lookup: CDR1 SNHLY, CDR2 FYNNEI. The CDR3 contains 14 residues. V was pared by 1 base and J by 2 bases, with 6 bases between. In nucleotides, the CDR3 is TGTGCCAGCAGTGAAGTGGCAGGCAATCAGCCCCAGCATTTT. It codes for CASSEVAGNQPQHF.

This clonotype occurred many times. The V call is TRBV28, the J call TRBJ1-6; 7 bases are shared with TRBD1. The CDR3 loop spans 16 amino acids. V trimming: 2 bases; J trimming: 4 bases; junction bases outside the gene matches: 5. The germline gives CDR1 MDHEN, CDR2 SYDVKM. The CDR3 loop reads CASSLSGRGYNSPLHF. CDR3 nucleotides: TGTGCCAGCAGTTTAAGTGGCAGGGGGTATAATTCACCCCTCCACTTT. Combining the CDR3 with reference TRBV28 and TRBJ1-6 gives the whole variable domain DVKVTQSSRYLVKRTGEKVFLECVQDMDHENMFWYRQDPGLGLRLIYFSYDVKMKEKGDIPEGYSVSREKKERFSLILESASTNQTSMYLCASSLSGRGYNSPLHFGNGTRLTVT.

This clonotype was counted ten times or more. V is TRBV10-2 and J is TRBJ2-5, with a tentative D call TRBD2 (5 bases). Germline V lookup: CDR1 WSHSY, CDR2 SAAADI. Trimming took off 3 bases at V and 9 bases at J, with 11 bases between the two ends. The CDR3 extends over 12 amino acids. The CDR3 DNA is TGCGCCAGCAGTGATTCATCGAGGGCCCAGTACTTC. Translation gives CASSDSSRAQYF.

In this sample, this clonotype turned up a few times. V and J are TRBV12-3 or TRBV12-4 and TRBJ2-3; possible D gene TRBD2, 6 bases. V shed 7 bases and J shed 6 bases, with 17 bases lying between them. This CDR3 is built from 14 residues. The CDR3 nucleotides are TGTGCCAGCACCCTTGCGGGGTCCACGGATACGCAGTATTTT. Protein product: CASTLAGSTDTQYF.

There are a few counts of this clonotype. The V call is TRBV6-1, the J call TRBJ2-1; D is possibly TRBD1 (6 bases). Per germline, CDR1 MNHNS and CDR2 SASEGT. V shed 7 bases and J shed 0 bases, with 13 bases lying between them. This CDR3 is 15 amino acids long. CDR3 in DNA: TGTGCCAGCAATCAGGGGCCCAGCTCCTACAATGAGCAGTTCTTC. Translation gives CASNQGPSSYNEQFF.

Ten or more counts support this clonotype. The V and J genes are TRBV12-3 or TRBV12-4 and TRBJ2-7, with 8 bases lining up with TRBD2. This CDR3 is built from 16 residues. Trimming removed 3 bases from V and 2 bases from J; junction bases left unmatched: 9. CDR3 amino acids: CASSLASIAGPYEQYF. CDR3 coding DNA: TGTGCCAGCAGTTTGGCTTCAATAGCGGGACCCTACGAGCAGTACTTC.

As for this clonotype: This clone may be a read error of a much larger clone one base away. V is TRBV18 and J is TRBJ2-7, with D perhaps matching TRBD2 (5 bases). The ends were cut back, 1 base at V and 5 bases at J, with 12 bases in the middle. Germline CDR1 and CDR2: KGHSH and LQKENI. This CDR3 contains 14 residues. CDR3 sequence: CASSPLATRDEQYF. The CDR3 DNA follows: TGTGCCAGCTCACCACTGGCCACTAGGGACGAGCAGTACTTC.

In its sample, this clonotype was seen many times. The J gene is TRBJ2-5, the V gene TRBV6-2 or TRBV6-3; perhaps TRBD2 as D (6 bases). The V end was cut by 5 bases, the J end by 7 bases, with 17 bases between. This CDR3 is 14 amino acids long. The V gene's germline CDR1 is MNHEY and CDR2 SVGEGT. The CDR3 DNA is TGTGCCAGCAGTCAACCGGGGACTCAAATGACCCAGTACTTC. Translated, it gives CASSQPGTQMTQYF.

The rearrangement uses TRBV7-3 and TRBJ2-3; 13 bases map to TRBD2. The CDR3 runs 17 residues. With 1 base clipped from V and 6 bases from J, the junction kept 7 bases outside the gene matches. Germline V gives CDR1 SGHTA, CDR2 FQGTGA. The CDR3 loop reads CASSLKGLAGVGDTQYF. The DNA for the CDR3 is TGTGCCAGCAGCTTAAAAGGACTAGCGGGAGTGGGCGATACGCAGTATTTT.

This chain uses TRBV11-2 with TRBJ2-1; D remains ambiguous. CDR1 is SGHAT and CDR2 is FQNNGV in the germline V gene. This CDR3 comprises 15 residues. Trimming cost V 3 bases and J 5 bases, with 14 bases left between them. DNA for the CDR3: TGTGCCAGCAGCTTGGGCCCTAGTGGGGACAATGAGCAGTTCTTC. Translating gives CASSLGPSGDNEQFF. The full variable domain, with the rest looked up from reference TRBV11-2 and TRBJ2-1, is EAGVAQSPRYKIIEKRQSVAFWCNPISGHATLYWYQQILGQGPKLLIQFQNNGVVDDSQLPKDRFSAERLKGVDSTLKIQPAKLEDSAVYLCASSLGPSGDNEQFFGPGTRLTVL.

This clonotype was counted many times. The CDR3 spells CAWSFGGDTEAFF. Written as DNA, the CDR3 is TGTGCCTGGAGTTTCGGGGGGGACACTGAAGCTTTCTTT. This sequence joins TRBV30 and TRBJ1-1, with D perhaps TRBD1 (5 bases). Germline V gene sequence: CDR1 GTSNPN, CDR2 SVGIG (reference sequence). The ends were cut back, 2 bases at V and 3 bases at J, with 10 bases in the middle. CDR3 length equals 13 residues.

This clonotype has ten or more counts. The rearrangement links TRBV28 to TRBJ2-3, with D tentatively TRBD1 or TRBD2 (6 bases each). Germline CDR1 is MDHEN and CDR2 is SYDVKM. The CDR3 is 18 amino acids. Trimming cost V 4 bases and J 4 bases, with 24 bases left between them. The CDR3 spells CASSSHLSGLGGPDTQYF. The CDR3 coding sequence is TGTGCCAGCAGTTCTCACCTATCGGGACTCGGGGGCCCAGATACGCAGTATTTT.

This clonotype was found many times. The V and J genes are TRBV18 and TRBJ1-1; 10 nucleotides line up with TRBD1. Germline V gives CDR1 KGHSH, CDR2 LQKENI. The CDR3 extends over 13 amino acids. Germline trimming cut 6 bases from V and 6 bases from J; bases unmatched to any gene: 4. CDR3 loop: CASSRDRGAEAFF. The CDR3 DNA follows: TGTGCCAGCTCGCGGGACAGGGGCGCTGAAGCTTTCTTT.

This sequence joins TRBV13 and TRBJ1-5; D is perhaps TRBD1 (5 bases). The CDR3 contains 14 residues. The V gene lost 5 bases and the J gene lost 6 bases, with 14 bases spanning the gap. CDR1 and CDR2 (germline): PRHDT, FYEKMQ (reference sequence). CDR3 DNA sequence: TGTGCCAGCAGCCGGCAGGGTCCGGGTCAGCCCCAGCATTTT. It encodes CASSRQGPGQPQHF.

This clonotype was picked up many times. The chain couples TRBV6-1 to TRBJ1-6; 8 positions match TRBD1. The CDR3 extends over 17 amino acids. V trimming: 6 bases; J trimming: 6 bases; junction bases outside the gene matches: 13. CDR1 is MNHNS and CDR2 is SASEGT in the germline V gene. The CDR3 loop is CASSSTQGAWVNSPLHF. The CDR3, as DNA: TGTGCCAGCAGCTCAACGCAGGGGGCTTGGGTTAATTCACCCCTCCACTTT.

This clonotype appeared many times. The genes are TRBV5-5 and TRBJ2-1, with 11 bases matching TRBD2. The J segment lost 8 bases and the V segment lost 9 bases, leaving 10 bases of the junction unmatched. The CDR3 is 14 residues long. Germline V CDR1 and CDR2: SGHKS, YYEKEE (reference sequence). For the CDR3, the DNA is TGTGCCACCTCGGTACTAGCGGGAGTCGATGAGCAGTTCTTC. Translated, it gives CATSVLAGVDEQFF. Complete variable domain (other parts from reference TRBV5-5 and TRBJ2-1): DAGVTQSPTHLIKTRGQQVTLRCSPISGHKSVSWYQQVLGQGPQFIFQYYEKEERGRGNFPDRFSARQFPNYSSELNVNALLLGDSALYLCATSVLAGVDEQFFGPGTRLTVL.

This clonotype was picked up many times. This chain connects TRBV28 to TRBJ2-1; possible D gene TRBD2, 6 bases. With 11 bases removed from V and 0 bases from J, the gap between germline ends came to 8 bases. The CDR3 has 12 amino acids. CDR1 and CDR2 from the germline V gene are MDHEN and SYDVKM. CDR3 protein: CAGEDSYNEQFF. In nucleotides, the CDR3 is TGTGCCGGGGAGGACTCCTACAATGAGCAGTTCTTC. Based on the CDR3 plus reference TRBV28 and TRBJ2-1, the full variable domain is DVKVTQSSRYLVKRTGEKVFLECVQDMDHENMFWYRQDPGLGLRLIYFSYDVKMKEKGDIPEGYSVSREKKERFSLILESASTNQTSMYLCAGEDSYNEQFFGPGTRLTVL.

The CDR3 nucleotides are TGTGCCTGGAGTGTAGGGACAGGGAGCACTGAAGCTTTCTTT. It encodes CAWSVGTGSTEAFF. V gene TRBV30 combines with J gene TRBJ1-1; 9 bases agree with TRBD1. The CDR3 runs to 14 residues. Germline V CDR1 and CDR2: GTSNPN, SVGIG (reference sequence). The V gene end was trimmed by 0 bases and the J gene end by 4 bases; junction bases not matched to a gene: 3.